This T cell receptor (beta chain) was identified in a study of T-cell reconstitution after alpha-beta-depleted transplantation in children. Whole-study results and caveats: Where some patients showed high TCRbeta diversity at day 60, it came from recipient T cells and thymic progenitors that had survived. Diversity and T-cell counts at one year after transplant derived mostly from new T cells.

There are 13 residues in the CDR3. Germline V CDR1 and CDR2: SQVTM, ANQGSEA. With V trimmed by 7 bases and J by 3 bases, 8 bases remained unmatched. This clonotype was detected a few times. Its cognate antigen is unknown. Unique molecular identifiers were built into the TCRbeta library. TCRdb reprocessed the PCR reads via MiXCR and lists one record per CDR3 protein. The profile shows 600,000 or so distinct CDR3 sequences, 23% of them singletons. The TCR originated in a boy in the first two years of life who had a stem cell transplant for acute myeloid leukemia, so the T cells may come from the graft donor. This chain links TRBV29-1 with TRBJ1-1; 7 bases match TRBD1. The source was PBMCs, mostly from graft donor cells, collected 360 days after TCRalphabeta/CD19-depleted stem cell transplant. CDR3 bases: TGCAGCGCGTTACAGGGGACGCACACTGAAGCTTTCTTT. Encoded protein: CSALQGTHTEAFF.